The source of this TCR beta chain is a study of CD8+CD57+ T cells in acquired aplastic anemia. Study-level findings and limits: It was found that about 31 CD8+ CDR3 sequences were shared between patients and controls.

Genomic DNA templated the TCR beta VDJ and CDR3 profiling. Via MiXCR, TCRdb re-called the reads, giving one row per CDR3 protein. The data show about 210,000 distinct CDR3 sequences, roughly 33% seen once. Germline CDR1 reads SGHRS; CDR2 reads YFSETQ. The CDR3 is 15 residues long. Turning to this clonotype: Its antigen is unknown. A much larger clone is a single base away; this may be a read error.

The receptor was derived from a human donor in good health, serving as a control. The J gene is TRBJ2-3, the V gene TRBV5-1; TRBD1 matches 11 bases. The sample consisted of sorted CD4+, CD8+, or CD8+CD57+ T cells (not recorded which) from PBMCs. CDR3 amino acids: CASSLLGQGADTQCF. The CDR3 nucleotides are TGCGCCAGCAGCTTGCTAGGACAGGGGGCAGATACGCAGTGTTTT.